This T cell receptor (beta chain) was captured by sequencing in a study of OX40 agonist ivuxolimab in advanced cancers. Study-wide findings and caveats: The CD4+ and CD8+ T cells in the blood had expanded clonally by week 6 at 0.1 to 3.0 mg/kg. Expanded peripheral T cells had an undetermined antigen specificity.

Data came from immunoSEQ multiplex PCR; TCRdb stores just in-frame clones and leaves some out. Of 80,000 to 100,000 clones in the sample, 85% to 95% are singletons; the top ten hold about 0.3%. Per germline, CDR1 MDHEN and CDR2 SYDVKM. The CDR3 is 12 residues long. Trimming shortened V by 2 bases and J by 5 bases, and 5 bases separated the two germline ends. Note on this clone: The target antigen is unknown.

Sequenced here: CD4+ or CD8+ T cells sorted from blood, sampled in a trial of the OX40 agonist ivuxolimab. The receptor was derived from an adult with an advanced solid tumor such as melanoma, head and neck, liver or kidney cancer. The rearrangement joins TRBV28 to TRBJ2-3; the D is unclear. The CDR3 protein is CASSLVRDTQYF. The CDR3 DNA sequence: TGTGCCAGCAGTTTAGTTCGAGATACGCAGTATTTT.